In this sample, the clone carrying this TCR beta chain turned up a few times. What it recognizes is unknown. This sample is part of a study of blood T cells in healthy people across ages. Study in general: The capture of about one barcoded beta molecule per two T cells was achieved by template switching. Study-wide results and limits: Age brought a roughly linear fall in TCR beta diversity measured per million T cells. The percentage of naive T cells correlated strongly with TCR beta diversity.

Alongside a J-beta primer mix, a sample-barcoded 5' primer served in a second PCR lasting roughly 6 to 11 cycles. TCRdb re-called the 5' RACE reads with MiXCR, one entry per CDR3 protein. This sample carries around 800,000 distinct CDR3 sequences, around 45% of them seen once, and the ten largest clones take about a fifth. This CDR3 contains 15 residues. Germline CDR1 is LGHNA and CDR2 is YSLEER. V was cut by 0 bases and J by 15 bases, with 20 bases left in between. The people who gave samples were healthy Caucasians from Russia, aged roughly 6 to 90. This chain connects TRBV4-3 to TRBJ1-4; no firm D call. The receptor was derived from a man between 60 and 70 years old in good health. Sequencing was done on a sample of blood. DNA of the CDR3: TGCGCCAGCAGCCAAGATTCCCGTGGCAGATCTAGGGTGTTTTTT. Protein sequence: CASSQDSRGRSRVFF.